Following are 19 T cell receptor beta chains from one sample sequenced in a study of identical twins. In TCRdb, the 5' RACE reads were re-called with MiXCR into one record per CDR3 protein. The sample shows some 760,000 distinct CDR3 sequences, 15% to 20% of them seen only once. This same sample was also taken into another study, of T cells expressing NK-cell markers.

The sequenced material came from PBMCs. Source of these receptors: a woman aged 18-29 years in good health.

This rearrangement joins TRBV12-3 or TRBV12-4 to TRBJ2-1; 9 nucleotides agree with TRBD2. Losses at the gene ends were 7 bases for V and 6 bases for J; bases not matched to a gene: 19. There are 18 residues in the CDR3. This CDR3 reads CASTQGTAGGVESNEQFF. The CDR3 nucleotides are TGTGCCAGCACCCAAGGGACAGCGGGAGGAGTAGAGAGCAATGAGCAGTTCTTC.

The CDR3 loop is CASSLKTSGKYSNEQFF. The CDR3 nucleotides read TGCGCCAGCAGCTTGAAGACTAGCGGGAAGTATAGCAATGAGCAGTTCTTC. The rearrangement joins TRBV5-1 to TRBJ2-1; TRBD2 matches at 11 bases. The V gene end was trimmed by 1 base and the J gene end by 6 bases; junction bases not matched to a gene: 9. The CDR3 has 17 amino acids. Germline V lookup: CDR1 SGHRS, CDR2 YFSETQ.

The J gene is TRBJ1-2, the V gene TRBV4-2; D might be TRBD1 (6 bases). The germline gives CDR1 LGHNA, CDR2 YNFKEQ. This CDR3 spans 16 amino acids. V was trimmed by 5 bases and J by 4 bases, leaving 20 bases between them. Here the CDR3 DNA reads TGTGCCAGCAGCGCAATCCGGGGGGGCGTAAGCTATGGCTACACCTTC. It specifies CASSAIRGGVSYGYTF.

This clonotype was seen repeatedly, ten times or more. The rearrangement uses TRBV5-1 and TRBJ2-1, with D unresolved. Germline V gives CDR1 SGHRS, CDR2 YFSETQ. The CDR3 is 16 amino acids. V was pared by 3 bases and J by 0 bases, with 13 bases between. This chain's CDR3 is CASSSSRRASYNEQFF. CDR3 DNA: TGCGCCAGCAGCTCGAGCCGGCGAGCCTCCTACAATGAGCAGTTCTTC.

A few counts support this clonotype. The chain combines TRBV6-2 or TRBV6-3 with TRBJ2-7; 10 positions agree with TRBD1. The V segment lost 0 bases and the J segment 4 bases; nucleotides outside the gene matches: 9. This CDR3 region has 17 residues. Germline V gene data show CDR1 as MNHEY and CDR2 as SVGEGT. The CDR3 nucleotides are TGTGCCAGCAGTTACTCCAGGGCCGGGACAGGGGAGTACGAGCAGTACTTC. Translating it yields CASSYSRAGTGEYEQYF.

This clonotype was counted many times. CDR3 nucleotide sequence: TGCAGCGCGACCGATGGGGGCCAGCCCCAGCATTTT. Protein: CSATDGGQPQHF. This sequence joins TRBV29-1 and TRBJ1-5; D is possibly TRBD1 (6 bases). CDR3 length equals 12 residues. Germline V gene data show CDR1 as SQVTM and CDR2 as ANQGSEA. The V end lost 7 bases, the J end lost 7 bases, and 14 bases lay between the germline ends.

The J gene is TRBJ1-2, the V gene TRBV9; D is unclear. The CDR3 runs 11 residues. CDR1 and CDR2 (germline): SGDLS, YYNGEE. V was cut by 6 bases and J by 9 bases, with 12 bases left in between. Written as DNA, the CDR3 is TGTGCCAGCAAAGGGCAACGCAGCTACACCTTC. It is translated as CASKGQRSYTF.

The rearrangement uses TRBV5-6 and TRBJ2-7, with D perhaps matching TRBD2 (5 bases). Trimming pared 3 bases from V and 6 bases from J, leaving 16 bases between. This CDR3 is 14 amino acids long. In germline, CDR1 is SGHDT, CDR2 YYEEEE. The CDR3 sequence is CASSSRRALREQYF. Written as DNA, the CDR3 is TGTGCCAGCAGCTCTAGGCGGGCTCTACGCGAGCAGTACTTC.

This sequence joins TRBV20-1 and TRBJ2-3; 7 positions match TRBD2. This CDR3 has 14 residues. Looked up from germline, CDR1 is DFQATT and CDR2 is SNEGSKA (reference sequence). V gave up 6 bases and J gave up 1 base; unmatched junction bases: 7. The DNA for the CDR3 is TGCAGTGCCGAGGGACTACTCCGCACAGATACGCAGTATTTT. It yields the protein CSAEGLLRTDTQYF.

This clonotype has only a few counts. The chain employs TRBV5-1 and TRBJ2-7; 8 bases line up with TRBD1. The trim removed 7 bases at V and 0 bases at J, leaving 6 bases unmatched. The CDR3 sequence is 14 residues long. Germline V CDR1 and CDR2: SGHRS, YFSETQ. The DNA for the CDR3 is TGCGCCAGCTATCCCGGGACAGGCTCCTACGAGCAGTACTTC. Its protein product is CASYPGTGSYEQYF.

The V call is TRBV11-2, the J call TRBJ1-2; a weak D match, TRBD1 (5 bases). Between the trimmed V and J ends, which lost 0 bases and 9 bases, there was a span of 8 bases. This CDR3 contains 12 residues. Germline V gives CDR1 SGHAT, CDR2 FQNNGV. The CDR3 nucleotides are TGTGCCAGCAGCTTAGAGGGGGATCGCTACACCTTC. Translating it yields CASSLEGDRYTF.

This clonotype was seen a handful of times. V usage is TRBV6-1 and J usage is TRBJ2-7; no reliable D call. CDR3 length: 14 residues. The V end was cut by 7 bases, the J end by 2 bases, with 15 bases between. Germline V gives CDR1 MNHNS, CDR2 SASEGT. The CDR3 reads CASTAGPNPYEQYF. CDR3 sequence (DNA): TGTGCCAGCACCGCAGGCCCCAATCCCTACGAGCAGTACTTC.

CDR3 in DNA: TGCGCCAGCAGCTTGGCGGACAGGTCGGGCGAGCAGTACTTC. The encoded protein is CASSLADRSGEQYF. V is TRBV5-1 and J is TRBJ2-7; TRBD1 aligns across 7 bases. Germline CDR1 is SGHRS and CDR2 is YFSETQ. The CDR3 is made up of 14 amino acids. J gave up 6 bases and V 0 bases, and 6 bases lay outside the gene matches. Combining the CDR3 with reference TRBV5-1 and TRBJ2-7 gives the whole variable domain KAGVTQTPRYLIKTRGQQVTLSCSPISGHRSVSWYQQTPGQGLQFLFEYFSETQRNKGNFPGRFSGRQFSNSRSEMNVSTLELGDSALYLCASSLADRSGEQYFGPGTRLTVT.

The chain joins TRBV27 to TRBJ2-7; D is undetermined. Trimming removed 3 bases from V and 3 bases from J, with 15 bases in between. The CDR3 length is 15 residues. Germline V gene data show CDR1 as MNHEY and CDR2 as SMNVEV (reference sequence). The CDR3 sequence is CASSFIPQADYEQYF. The CDR3 DNA sequence: TGTGCCAGCAGTTTTATTCCCCAGGCGGACTACGAGCAGTACTTC.

The gene calls are TRBV27 and TRBJ2-3, with a possible D match to TRBD2 (6 bases). The CDR3 totals 16 residues. Germline assignment: CDR1 MNHEY and CDR2 SMNVEV (reference sequence). Trimming cost V 2 bases and J 6 bases, with 18 bases left between them. The CDR3 DNA reads as TGTGCCAGCAGTTTAACCGTAGCGGCCTCCCCGGATACGCAGTATTTT. This translates into CASSLTVAASPDTQYF.

This clonotype was observed a handful of times. The J gene is TRBJ2-7, the V gene TRBV7-9; 11 bases are shared with TRBD2. J was trimmed by 7 bases and V by 5 bases; bases with no gene match: 13. Germline lookup yields CDR1 SEHNR and CDR2 FQNEAQ (reference sequence). The length of the CDR3 is 16 residues. The CDR3 DNA is TGTGCCAGCAGCCCGAGACCGGGACTAGCGGTGAAGGAGCAGTACTTC. Its protein product is CASSPRPGLAVKEQYF.

This clonotype was seen a few times. The chain carries TRBV10-3 and TRBJ2-5; 7 bases fit TRBD1. The CDR3 has 13 residues. CDR1 and CDR2 (germline): ENHRY, SYGVKD. Losses at the gene ends were 6 bases for V and 3 bases for J; bases not matched to a gene: 4. In DNA form, the CDR3 reads TGTGCCATCAGGGGGACAGTAGAAGAGACCCAGTACTTC. Its protein product is CAIRGTVEETQYF.

This chain links TRBV10-3 with TRBJ2-1; D not certain. There are 17 residues in the CDR3. Germline CDR1 reads ENHRY; CDR2 reads SYGVKD. V was shortened by 6 bases and J by 2 bases, with 20 bases between the two germline ends. The CDR3 DNA reads as TGTGCCATCAGCCAGAGGCGGAGCAACCGAACCTACAATGAGCAGTTCTTC. Translation: CAISQRRSNRTYNEQFF.

This sequence joins TRBV10-3 and TRBJ2-1; TRBD2 agrees at 9 bases. V was pared by 2 bases and J by 0 bases, with 2 bases of the junction left unmatched. The CDR3 has 16 residues. The germline CDR1 and CDR2 sequences are ENHRY and SYGVKD. Written as DNA, the CDR3 is TGTGCCATCAGTGAGATTAGCGGGAGCTCCTACAATGAGCAGTTCTTC. Protein sequence: CAISEISGSSYNEQFF.